The clone carrying this TCR beta chain was seen a few times. The target antigen is unknown. V was pared by 2 bases and J by 8 bases, with 12 bases between. Germline V CDR1 and CDR2: DFQATT, SNEGSKA (reference sequence). There are 12 residues in the CDR3. This record comes from a study of Graves' ophthalmopathy and Graves' hyperthyroidism. For the study at large: The blood sample was drawn at first diagnosis and before any treatment. Findings of the study overall: Blood samples also showed most expanded thyroid clonotypes exceeding 0.001 frequency.

Where ophthalmopathy was present, donors had moderate-to-severe activity, CAS ≥3, NOSPECS ≥4 and duration under 3 months. PBMCs were isolated from a 10 ml sample of fresh peripheral blood. RNA transcripts yielded amplified TCR beta CDR3 regions. Second-round multiplex PCR came after a first-round RT-PCR that employed HTBI primers. TCRdb itself ran the multiplex PCR reads through MiXCR, one entry per CDR3 protein. The data contain 230,000 or so distinct CDR3 sequences, about 46% of them singletons. The sample consisted of peripheral blood. The receptor was isolated from an adult man with Graves' ophthalmopathy. The rearrangement joins TRBV20-1 to TRBJ1-2; D gene unclear. CDR3 nucleotide sequence: TGCAGTGCTAGACGCGGTTCTGCCGGCTACACCTTC. Encoded protein: CSARRGSAGYTF.